The subject of this entry is one TCR beta chain. Its antigen is currently unknown. This record comes from a study of T cell responses to AZD1222 COVID-19 vaccine. Study observations and caveats: Per reports, nearly half of all spike-specific TCRs target regions that are unmutated in variants. CD4 TCRs linked to vaccination spanned spike, dominating at 160-218 and 743-854. Only after the peak T cell response were repertoires sampled.

Data came from immunoSEQ multiplex PCR; TCRdb stores just in-frame clones and leaves some out. The data hold fewer than 120,000 clones, with 80% to 90% observed a single time. Some second doses came at about 4 weeks and others at about 12 weeks; these were pooled. The length of the CDR3 is 13 residues. V lost 6 bases, J lost 4 bases, and 16 bases lay in between. CDR1 is SQVTM and CDR2 is ANQGSEA in the germline V gene. This material consisted of peripheral blood, taken 28 days after the second AZD1222 dose. The gene calls are TRBV29-1 and TRBJ2-7, with a possible D match to TRBD2 (6 bases). The sequence came from an adult who received the AZD1222 COVID-19 vaccine. For the CDR3, the DNA is TGCAGCGTCGGGACTCCAGAAGGGTACGAGCAGTACTTC. Its protein product is CSVGTPEGYEQYF.